This entry lists 19 T cell receptor beta chains sequenced from one sample in a study of cytomegalovirus exposure and HLA in healthy donors (dated by TCRdb to 2016 to 2017). The library was prepared using the immunoSEQ multiplex PCR assay. For the multiplex PCR, a mixture combining 60 forward primers for TCR Vbeta segments and 13 reverse primers for TCR Jbeta segments was used. TCRdb limited this immuneACCESS table to in-frame rearrangements with V and J called. A share of clones is missing; checked studies link under half to unresolved V genes, and the rest is unexplained. The sample includes approximately 110,000 clones, with over 60% observed a single time. The top ten constitute about 13% of the sample. The sequencing sample was made of PBMCs. Every receptor here comes from a woman aged 55 to 70 in good health and CMV-seropositive.

The chain joins TRBV5-1 to TRBJ1-5; D is unresolved. V lost 0 bases and J lost 9, with 10 bases in between. This CDR3 comprises 13 residues. Germline V gives CDR1 SGHRS, CDR2 YFSETQ. This CDR3 reads CASSLDGETPQHF. The CDR3 DNA follows: TGCGCCAGCAGCTTGGATGGGGAGACGCCCCAGCATTTT.

The chain recombines TRBV4-2 with TRBJ2-7; TRBD2 might be the D (6 bases). V gave up 0 bases and J gave up 4 bases, with 22 bases separating them. This CDR3 region has 18 residues. CDR1 and CDR2 from the germline V gene are LGHNA and YNFKEQ. As DNA, the CDR3 is TGTGCCAGCAGCCAAGAGAGCCCTTACGGCGGGGCCTTTTACGAGCAGTACTTC. This translates into CASSQESPYGGAFYEQYF.

The genes are TRBV19 and TRBJ1-3, with a tentative D call TRBD1 (5 bases). Looked up from germline, CDR1 is LNHDA and CDR2 is SQIVND (reference sequence). V was clipped by 3 bases and J by 1 base, with 7 bases between them. The CDR3 covers 14 residues. This chain's CDR3 is CASSITGSGNTIYF. CDR3 coding DNA: TGTGCCAGTAGTATTACAGGATCTGGAAACACCATATATTTT.

This chain uses TRBV19 with TRBJ1-3, with 8 bases lining up with TRBD1. The CDR3 is 16 amino acids. V shed 7 bases and J 4 bases; nucleotides not matched to a gene: 12. CDR1 is LNHDA, CDR2 SQIVND, per germline (reference sequence). The CDR3 is CASKSGGQGDGNTIYF. In DNA form, the CDR3 reads TGTGCCAGTAAGAGTGGAGGACAGGGTGACGGAAACACCATATATTTT.

J is TRBJ1-1 and V is TRBV9, with D perhaps matching TRBD1 (5 bases). The CDR3 spans 14 residues. Trimming took 0 bases from V and 5 from J, leaving 11 bases between them. Germline values: CDR1 SGDLS, CDR2 YYNGEE. DNA for the CDR3: TGTGCCAGCAGCGTAGTCAGGGAAAAGACTGAAGCTTTCTTT. It specifies CASSVVREKTEAFF.

The CDR3 is CASSVITSGNTDTQYF. The DNA for the CDR3 is TGTGCCAGCAGCGTAATTACTAGCGGAAACACAGATACGCAGTATTTT. This chain connects TRBV9 to TRBJ2-3, with 8 bases identical to TRBD2. V lost 1 base to trimming and J lost 2 bases; unmatched junction nucleotides: 6. The CDR3 totals 16 residues. Germline V CDR1 and CDR2: SGDLS, YYNGEE.

The V and J genes are TRBV27 and TRBJ1-2, with TRBD1 identical over 7 bases. Losses at the gene ends were 6 bases for V and 4 bases for J; bases not matched to a gene: 5. CDR3 length equals 13 residues. Germline CDR1 and CDR2: MNHEY and SMNVEV (reference sequence). The CDR3 nucleotides are TGTGCCAGCAGAGGGACAGTCCCCTATGGCTACACCTTC. This encodes CASRGTVPYGYTF.

The V call is TRBV9, the J call TRBJ1-5; D is uncertain. CDR3 size: 13 residues. Germline CDR1 SGDLS, CDR2 YYNGEE. Trimming removed 0 bases from V and 4 bases from J, with 5 bases in between. CDR3 nucleotides: TGTGCCAGCAGCGTAGGTCCGAATCAGCCCCAGCATTTT. It codes for CASSVGPNQPQHF.

V is TRBV29-1 and J is TRBJ1-1; 12 bases are shared with TRBD1. In germline, CDR1 is SQVTM, CDR2 ANQGSEA. V shed 7 bases and J 8 bases; nucleotides not matched to a gene: 5. The CDR3 is 12 amino acids. DNA of the CDR3: TGCAGCGGGGACAGGGGGCGCTCGGAAGCTTTCTTT. This encodes CSGDRGRSEAFF.

The chain employs TRBV7-9 and TRBJ2-7; possible D gene TRBD1, 5 bases. Germline CDR1 is SEHNR and CDR2 is FQNEAQ (reference sequence). The length of the CDR3 is 14 residues. The ends were cut back, 5 bases at V and 4 bases at J, with 15 bases in the middle. For the CDR3, the DNA is TGTGCCAGCAGCCCCCTCGACAGAACGTACGAGCAGTACTTC. Its translation is CASSPLDRTYEQYF. Full variable domain (remainder filled in from reference TRBV7-9 and TRBJ2-7): DTGVSQNPRHKITKRGQNVTFRCDPISEHNRLYWYRQTLGQGPEFLTYFQNEAQLEKSRLLSDRFSAERPKGSFSTLEIQRTEQGDSAMYLCASSPLDRTYEQYFGPGTRLTVT.

V and J are TRBV5-1 and TRBJ2-7, with D possibly being TRBD1 (7 bases). The CDR3 is 18 amino acids. Germline CDR1 reads SGHRS; CDR2 reads YFSETQ. V lost 6 bases and J lost 2, with 27 bases in between. CDR3 protein: CASNWGAGGNKLTYEQYF. CDR3 bases: TGCGCCAGCAACTGGGGGGCAGGGGGAAACAAGCTAACCTACGAGCAGTACTTC.

The chain carries TRBV7-9 and TRBJ2-1; D is unclear. The CDR3 is made up of 12 amino acids. V lost 8 bases and J lost 0, with 5 bases in between. Germline V CDR1 and CDR2: SEHNR, FQNEAQ (reference sequence). The CDR3 DNA follows: TGTGCCAGCGGCGGCTCCTACAATGAGCAGTTCTTC. The encoded protein is CASGGSYNEQFF.

The chain combines TRBV6-1 with TRBJ2-2; TRBD1 agrees at 9 bases. The germline gives CDR1 MNHNS, CDR2 SASEGT. The CDR3 runs 15 residues. Trimming removed 6 bases from V and 2 bases from J; junction bases left unmatched: 4. The CDR3 nucleotides are TGTGCCAGCAGAAAACAGGGGGCCAACACCGGGGAGCTGTTTTTT. This gives the protein CASRKQGANTGELFF.

This clone was detected a few times. This sequence joins TRBV4-3 and TRBJ2-2; 8 nucleotides match TRBD2. Germline V gene data show CDR1 as LGHNA and CDR2 as YSLEER. CDR3 length equals 20 residues. Unmatched junction bases numbered 14, after V lost 0 bases and J lost 2 bases. This chain's CDR3 is CASSQELPAGLAPNTGELFF. In DNA, the CDR3 is TGCGCCAGCAGCCAAGAACTGCCGGCCGGACTAGCCCCCAACACCGGGGAGCTGTTTTTT.

V is TRBV5-8 and J is TRBJ1-1; D might be TRBD1 (5 bases). The CDR3 has 15 amino acids. CDR1 and CDR2 from the germline V gene are SGHTS and YDEGEE. The V and J ends lost 0 bases and 0 bases respectively, with 9 bases between them. The CDR3: CASSLGTPMNTEAFF. DNA of the CDR3: TGTGCCAGCAGCTTGGGGACACCGATGAACACTGAAGCTTTCTTT.

The gene calls are TRBV5-1 and TRBJ1-4, with TRBD1 matching 9 bases. Per germline, CDR1 SGHRS and CDR2 YFSETQ. The CDR3 is 14 residues long. The junction had 3 bases not matched to a gene; V was cut back by 3 bases and J by 6 bases. DNA of the CDR3: TGCGCCAGCAGCTGGGGGACAGGGTATGAAAAACTGTTTTTT. Translating gives CASSWGTGYEKLFF.

V and J are TRBV6-5 and TRBJ1-6, with no clear D. V lost 11 bases and J 4 bases, leaving 9 bases between the germline ends. The CDR3 has 12 residues. Germline CDR1 is MNHEY and CDR2 is SVGAGI. CDR3 loop: CALVEYNSPLHF. The DNA for the CDR3 is TGTGCCCTTGTTGAGTATAATTCACCCCTCCACTTT.

This clone was detected only once. The chain carries TRBV5-1 and TRBJ2-5, with a weak D call TRBD1 (6 bases). Germline values: CDR1 SGHRS, CDR2 YFSETQ. The CDR3 spans 17 residues. V lost 1 base and J lost 6, with 22 bases in between. The DNA for the CDR3 is TGCGCCAGCAGCTTGCTTTATAAGGGGGTCGAGGGGCAGACCCAGTACTTC. As protein: CASSLLYKGVEGQTQYF. Together with reference TRBV5-1 and TRBJ2-5, the CDR3 gives the full variable domain: KAGVTQTPRYLIKTRGQQVTLSCSPISGHRSVSWYQQTPGQGLQFLFEYFSETQRNKGNFPGRFSGRQFSNSRSEMNVSTLELGDSALYLCASSLLYKGVEGQTQYFGPGTRLLVL.

This clone was seen once. The CDR3 here is CASSSWTGMGNQPQHF. In nucleotides, the CDR3 is TGTGCCAGCAGCTCCTGGACAGGGATGGGGAATCAGCCCCAGCATTTT. The J gene is TRBJ1-5, the V gene TRBV7-8; 8 bases are a match to TRBD1. V gave up 4 bases and J gave up 4 bases; unmatched junction bases: 9. This CDR3 has 16 residues. Per germline, CDR1 SGHVS and CDR2 FQNEAQ.